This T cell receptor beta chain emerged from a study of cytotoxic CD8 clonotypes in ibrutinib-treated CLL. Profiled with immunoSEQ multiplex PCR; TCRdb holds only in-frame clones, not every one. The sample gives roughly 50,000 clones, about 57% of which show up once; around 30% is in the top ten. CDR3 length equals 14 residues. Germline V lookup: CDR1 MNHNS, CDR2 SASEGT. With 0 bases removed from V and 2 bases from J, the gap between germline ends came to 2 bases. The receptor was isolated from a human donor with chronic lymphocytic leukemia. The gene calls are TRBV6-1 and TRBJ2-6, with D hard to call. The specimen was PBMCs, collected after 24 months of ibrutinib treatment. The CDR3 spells CASSEATGANVLTF. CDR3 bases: TGTGCCAGCAGTGAAGCCACTGGGGCCAACGTCCTGACTTTC.